This TCR beta chain appears in the sequencing data of a study of blood T cell repertoires in COVID-19. About the study: From T cells, B-cell-depleted T cells, or PBMCs came the material, which was cDNA or gDNA.

The V gene lost 4 bases and the J gene lost 5 bases, with 16 bases spanning the gap. The germline gives CDR1 LNHDA, CDR2 SQIVND (reference sequence). CDR3 length: 15 amino acids. Methods used by the authors: It was from reference gene primer amplification that nucleated cell counts were estimated. Repertoires were generated with immunoSEQ multiplex PCR, while TCRdb's copy carries only in-frame clones and drops some. That table is the source of V, J and clone size, and D and trimming were worked out from the DNA. The sample carries about 200,000 clones, more than 70% recorded once. Seattle enrolled patients during active infection and tracked them longitudinally.

This sequence was found in a man aged 45-65 years with COVID-19, enrolled during active disease. The chain employs TRBV19 and TRBJ2-3; possible D gene TRBD1, 6 bases. Sequencing was done on a sample of peripheral blood. CDR3 DNA sequence: TGTGCCAGTAGTAACCAGGGGTCCCCCGGAGATACGCAGTATTTT. Its protein product is CASSNQGSPGDTQYF.